Listed below are T cell receptor beta chains from one sample, sequenced in a study of Ad26.COV2.S vaccination and SARS-CoV-2 variants. Assay used: immunoSEQ multiplex PCR; TCRdb lists only in-frame clones, some missing. The sample holds about 350,000 clones; roughly 85% are singletons and the top ten take roughly 3.3%. Source: peripheral blood, taken in a trial of Ad26.COV2.S vaccine versus placebo. Receptors originate from a person between 18 and 59 years old who received the Ad26.COV2.S COVID-19 vaccine or a placebo. Each CDR3 is given with its conserved first and last residue. D genes are given only for firm matches. Only some rows state a clone size, as once, few, many or a class for expanded clones.

clone size | D gene | J gene | V gene | CDR3 DNA | CDR3 protein
- | - | TRBJ2-7 | TRBV27 | TGTGCCAGCAGCCTCACGATTGGATACGAGCAGTACTTC | CASSLTIGYEQYF
- | - | TRBJ2-7 | TRBV14 | TGTGCCAGCAATGACAGAATTAACTCCTACGAGCAGTACTTC | CASNDRINSYEQYF
- | - | TRBJ2-5 | TRBV7-6 | TGTGCCAGCAGCAAGTTAGAGACCCAGTACTTC | CASSKLETQYF
- | - | TRBJ2-7 | TRBV11-2 | TGTGCCAGCAGCTTTGGAGGGGCAGGCTACGAGCAGTACTTC | CASSFGGAGYEQYF
- | - | TRBJ2-1 | TRBV5-1 | TGCGCCAGCAACAAGGGTTCAACCAACAATGAGCAGTTCTTC | CASNKGSTNNEQFF
- | - | TRBJ1-6 | TRBV7-2 | TGTGCCAGCAGCTTAGCGGGTGGGATAAATTCACCCCTCCACTTT | CASSLAGGINSPLHF
- | TRBD2 | TRBJ2-7 | TRBV19 | TGTGCCAGTAGTGCCACCGGGACTAGCGTCTCCTACGAGCAGTACTTC | CASSATGTSVSYEQYF
- | - | TRBJ2-7 | TRBV10-2 | TGCGCCAGCAGTGAGCCCTTCGCCAGGGGCCTGTCCTACGAGCAGTACTTC | CASSEPFARGLSYEQYF
few | TRBD1 | TRBJ2-2 | TRBV10-3 | TGTGCCACCCAGGGGACAGAGAACACCGGGGAGCTGTTTTTT | CATQGTENTGELFF
- | TRBD1 | TRBJ2-7 | TRBV19 | TGTGCCAGTAGCACGACAGGGAACTCCTACGAGCAGTACTTC | CASSTTGNSYEQYF
- | - | TRBJ2-5 | TRBV12-2 | TGTGCAAGTCGCTGGGGACTAGCGGGGGTAACGGAGACCCAGTACTTC | CASRWGLAGVTETQYF
- | - | TRBJ2-5 | TRBV11-2 | TGTGCCAGCAGCTTGGACCGGTACCAAGAGACCCAGTACTTC | CASSLDRYQETQYF
- | TRBD2 | TRBJ2-1 | TRBV7-2 | TGTGCCAGCATTACCGGGGCTAGCGGGGGGTTTGAGCAGTTCTTC | CASITGASGGFEQFF
- | - | TRBJ2-1 | TRBV27 | TGTGCCAGCAGTTTGGGAGTAGCTTACGATGAGCAGTTCTTC | CASSLGVAYDEQFF
- | TRBD1 | TRBJ1-4 | TRBV4-1 | TGCGCCAGCAGCCAAGCCCCAGGGACAGGGGAAAAACTGTTTTTT | CASSQAPGTGEKLFF
- | - | TRBJ2-7 | TRBV5-1 | TGCGCCAGCAGCTTGGGGCCTACCAGCTCCTACGAGCAGTACTTC | CASSLGPTSSYEQYF